Included here is one T cell receptor (beta chain) sequence, with context. The antigen is not known. The data were obtained in a study of beta chain features in type 1 diabetes. Study-wide results and limits: Whether TCRB rearrangement is influenced by HLA type went unresolved here. There was a moderate but significant shortening of TCRB CDR3s in all four CD4+ subsets of Type 1 diabetes patients.

Each of the CD4+ naive, central memory, regulatory and stem cell-like memory populations was sorted via CD45RO/CCR7/CD25/CD127/CD95/CD27. Reverse transcription of all isolated RNA meant that expressed TCRB transcripts were sequenced. Generated by immunoSEQ multiplex PCR, the TCRdb table keeps only in-frame clones and is missing some. The data contain 240,000 or so clones, approximately 15% of them singletons. From germline, CDR1 is SGDLS and CDR2 YYNGEE. V shed 0 bases and J shed 2 bases, with 5 bases lying between them. The length of the CDR3 is 13 residues. The sequence was collected from a man aged 25 to 40 with type 1 diabetes. The chain has TRBV9 and TRBJ1-2; D uncertain. Sequencing was performed on naive CD4+ T cells from blood. The CDR3 DNA reads as TGTGCCAGCAGCGTAGCCCCAAACTATGGCTACACCTTC. Its translation: CASSVAPNYGYTF.